This T cell receptor (beta chain) appears in the sequencing data of a study of blood T cell repertoires in COVID-19. Study overall: In each case, the material was cDNA or gDNA derived from T cells, B-cell-depleted T cells, or PBMCs.

The V end lost 5 bases, the J end lost 0 bases, and 8 bases lay between the germline ends. Germline assignment: CDR1 WSHSY and CDR2 SAAADI. The CDR3 contains 14 residues. Self-reported history from a screening survey and questionnaire set each donor's cohort. Original methodology: Nucleated cell counts were estimated from reference gene primer amplification. Profiling relied on immunoSEQ multiplex PCR, and the TCRdb table lists in-frame clones only, not all of them. The DNA was the basis for D and trimming; V, J and clone size are from that table. The table has fewer than 200,000 clones, around 85% seen once. This clone was seen a handful of times.

The sequencing input was PBMCs or T cells enriched from blood (not recorded which). This chain links TRBV10-2 with TRBJ1-5; D gene uncertain. The TCR originated in a woman aged 40 to 50 with acute COVID-19. CDR3 residues: CASSSSNSNQPQHF. In nucleotides, the CDR3 is TGCGCCAGCAGTTCATCTAATAGCAATCAGCCCCAGCATTTT.